Listed here is a single T cell receptor beta chain. This sample was taken from a study of cytomegalovirus exposure and HLA in healthy donors. Per the germline V gene, CDR1 is SGHNT and CDR2 is YENEEA. V was cut by 1 base and J by 4 bases, with 7 bases left in between. The CDR3 is made up of 14 amino acids. PCR used 60 Vbeta primers and 13 Jbeta primers. The protocol was immunoSEQ multiplex PCR, while the TCRdb copy is restricted to in-frame clones and leaves out a portion. The sample holds 170,000 or so clones; about 78% are singletons and the top ten take less than 15%. The sample consisted of PBMCs. This TCR came from a woman in her fifties or sixties in good health and CMV-seropositive. This chain joins TRBV11-3 and TRBJ2-2; D uncertain. Here the CDR3 reads CASSLAPVTGELFF. The CDR3 DNA reads TGTGCCAGCAGCTTAGCCCCAGTCACCGGGGAGCTGTTTTTT.